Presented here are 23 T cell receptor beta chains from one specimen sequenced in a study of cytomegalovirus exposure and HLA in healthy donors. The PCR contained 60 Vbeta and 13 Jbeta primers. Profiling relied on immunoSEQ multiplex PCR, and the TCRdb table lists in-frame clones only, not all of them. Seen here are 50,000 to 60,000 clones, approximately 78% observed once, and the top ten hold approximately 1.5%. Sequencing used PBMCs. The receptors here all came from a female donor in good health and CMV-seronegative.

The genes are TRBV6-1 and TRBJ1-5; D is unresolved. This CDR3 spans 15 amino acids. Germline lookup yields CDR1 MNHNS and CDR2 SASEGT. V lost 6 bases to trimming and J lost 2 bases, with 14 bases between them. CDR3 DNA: TGTGCCAGCAGATCCGGAGCGAGTGGCAATCAGCCCCAGCATTTT. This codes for CASRSGASGNQPQHF.

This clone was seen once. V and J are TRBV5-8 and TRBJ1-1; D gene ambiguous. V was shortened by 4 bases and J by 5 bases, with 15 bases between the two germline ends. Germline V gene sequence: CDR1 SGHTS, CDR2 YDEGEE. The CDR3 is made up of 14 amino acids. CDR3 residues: CASSRNRGGTEAFF. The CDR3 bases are TGTGCCAGCAGCCGCAACAGAGGCGGGACTGAAGCTTTCTTT.

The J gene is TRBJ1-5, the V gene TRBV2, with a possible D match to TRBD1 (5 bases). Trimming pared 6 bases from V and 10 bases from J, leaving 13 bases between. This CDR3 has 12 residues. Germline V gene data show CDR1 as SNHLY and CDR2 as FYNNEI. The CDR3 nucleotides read TGTGCCAGCAGGTCAGGGCCCAGACCCCAGCATTTT. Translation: CASRSGPRPQHF.

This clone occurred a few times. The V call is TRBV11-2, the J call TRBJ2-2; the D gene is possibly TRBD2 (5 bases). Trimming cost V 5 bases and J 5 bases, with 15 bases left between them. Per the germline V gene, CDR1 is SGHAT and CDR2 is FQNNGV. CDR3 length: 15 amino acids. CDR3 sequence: CASSEEQRRTGELFF. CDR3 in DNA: TGTGCCAGCAGCGAAGAACAGAGGAGGACCGGGGAGCTGTTTTTT.

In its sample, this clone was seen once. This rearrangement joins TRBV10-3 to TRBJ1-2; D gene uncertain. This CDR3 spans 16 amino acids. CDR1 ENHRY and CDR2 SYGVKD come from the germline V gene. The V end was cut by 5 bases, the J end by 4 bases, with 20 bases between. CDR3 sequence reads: CAISNPYDFPIYGYTF. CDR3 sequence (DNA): TGTGCCATCAGTAACCCCTATGACTTTCCCATCTATGGCTACACCTTC.

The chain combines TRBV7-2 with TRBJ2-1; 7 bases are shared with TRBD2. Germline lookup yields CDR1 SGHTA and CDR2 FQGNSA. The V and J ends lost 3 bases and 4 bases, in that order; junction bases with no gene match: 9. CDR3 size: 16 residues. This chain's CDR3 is CASSLERTRIYNEQFF. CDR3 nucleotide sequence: TGTGCCAGCAGCTTGGAGAGGACTAGAATATACAATGAGCAGTTCTTC. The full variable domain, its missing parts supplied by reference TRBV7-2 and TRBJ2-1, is GAGVSQSPSNKVTEKGKDVELRCDPISGHTALYWYRQSLGQGLEFLIYFQGNSAPDKSGLPSDRFSAERTGGSVSTLTIQRTQQEDSAVYLCASSLERTRIYNEQFFGPGTRLTVL.

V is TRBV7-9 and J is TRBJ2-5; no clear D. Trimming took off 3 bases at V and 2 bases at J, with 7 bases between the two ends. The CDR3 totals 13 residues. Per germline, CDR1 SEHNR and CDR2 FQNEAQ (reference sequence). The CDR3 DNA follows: TGTGCCAGCAGCTTTTACCAGCAAGAGACCCAGTACTTC. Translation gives CASSFYQQETQYF.

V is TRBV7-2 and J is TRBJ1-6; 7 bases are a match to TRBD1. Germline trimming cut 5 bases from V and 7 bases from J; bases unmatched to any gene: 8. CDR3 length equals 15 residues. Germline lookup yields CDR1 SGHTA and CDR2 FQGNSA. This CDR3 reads CASSTRQGQNSPLHF. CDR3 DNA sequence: TGTGCCAGCAGCACCCGACAGGGCCAGAATTCACCCCTCCACTTT.

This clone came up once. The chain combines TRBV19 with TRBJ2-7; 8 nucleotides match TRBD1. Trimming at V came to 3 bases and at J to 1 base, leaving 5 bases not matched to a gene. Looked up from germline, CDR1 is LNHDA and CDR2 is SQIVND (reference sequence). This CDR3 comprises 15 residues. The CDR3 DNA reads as TGTGCCAGTAGTATCGGGACAGGCGTATCCTACGAGCAGTACTTC. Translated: CASSIGTGVSYEQYF. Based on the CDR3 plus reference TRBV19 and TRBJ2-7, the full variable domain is DGGITQSPKYLFRKEGQNVTLSCEQNLNHDAMYWYRQDPGQGLRLIYYSQIVNDFQKGDIAEGYSVSREKKESFPLTVTSAQKNPTAFYLCASSIGTGVSYEQYFGPGTRLTVT.

The CDR3 sequence is CATSTSRQSQPLHF. The CDR3, as DNA: TGTGCCACCAGCACTTCTCGACAGTCCCAACCCCTCCACTTT. The chain recombines TRBV15 with TRBJ1-6, with D perhaps TRBD1 (5 bases). This CDR3 comprises 14 residues. Trimming pared 4 bases from V and 12 bases from J, leaving 16 bases between. Germline loops: CDR1 LNHNV, CDR2 YYDKDF (reference sequence).

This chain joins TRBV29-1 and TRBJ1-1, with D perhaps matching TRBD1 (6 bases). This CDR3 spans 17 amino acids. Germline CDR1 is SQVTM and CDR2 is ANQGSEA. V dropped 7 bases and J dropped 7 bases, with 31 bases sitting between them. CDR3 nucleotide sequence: TGCAGCGGTCGCAATAGCGGGGAGCTACAGGGAGGGAGTGAAGCTTTCTTT. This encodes CSGRNSGELQGGSEAFF.

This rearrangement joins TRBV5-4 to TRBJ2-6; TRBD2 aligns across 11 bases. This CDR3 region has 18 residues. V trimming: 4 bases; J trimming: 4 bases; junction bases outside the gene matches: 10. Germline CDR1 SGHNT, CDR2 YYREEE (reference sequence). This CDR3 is CASSTLTSGATGANVLTF. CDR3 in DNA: TGTGCCAGCAGCACTTTGACTAGCGGGGCTACCGGGGCCAACGTCCTGACTTTC.

The CDR3 DNA sequence: TGCGCCAGCAGCTTGTCGGTGACCCAGGGTTTCAATTCACCCCTCCACTTT. Protein: CASSLSVTQGFNSPLHF. The rearrangement uses TRBV5-1 and TRBJ1-6, with a tentative D call TRBD1 (5 bases). CDR1 and CDR2 from the germline V gene are SGHRS and YFSETQ. V was cut by 1 base and J by 7 bases, with 18 bases left in between. The length of the CDR3 is 17 residues.

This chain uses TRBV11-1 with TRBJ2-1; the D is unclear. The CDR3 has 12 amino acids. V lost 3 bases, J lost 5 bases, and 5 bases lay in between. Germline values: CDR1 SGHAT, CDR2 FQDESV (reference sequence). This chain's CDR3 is CASSLGNNEQFF. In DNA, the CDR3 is TGTGCCAGCAGCTTGGGCAACAATGAGCAGTTCTTC. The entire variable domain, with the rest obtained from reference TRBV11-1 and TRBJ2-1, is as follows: EAEVAQSPRYKITEKSQAVAFWCDPISGHATLYWYRQILGQGPELLVQFQDESVVDDSQLPKDRFSAERLKGVDSTLKIQPAELGDSAMYLCASSLGNNEQFFGPGTRLTVL.

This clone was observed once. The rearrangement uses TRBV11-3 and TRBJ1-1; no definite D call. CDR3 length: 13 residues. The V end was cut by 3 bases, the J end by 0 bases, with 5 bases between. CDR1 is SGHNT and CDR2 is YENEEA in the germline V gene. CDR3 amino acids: CASSFRLNTEAFF. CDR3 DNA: TGTGCCAGCAGCTTCCGGTTGAACACTGAAGCTTTCTTT.

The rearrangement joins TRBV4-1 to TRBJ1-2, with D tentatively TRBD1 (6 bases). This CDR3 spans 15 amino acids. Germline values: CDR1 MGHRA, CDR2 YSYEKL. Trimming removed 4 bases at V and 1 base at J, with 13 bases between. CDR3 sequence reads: CASSREQGINYGYTF. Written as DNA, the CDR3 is TGCGCCAGCAGCCGAGAACAGGGAATTAACTATGGCTACACCTTC.

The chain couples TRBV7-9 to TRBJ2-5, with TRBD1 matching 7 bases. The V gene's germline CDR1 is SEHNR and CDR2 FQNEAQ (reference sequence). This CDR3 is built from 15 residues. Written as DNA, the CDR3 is TGTTCCACCCCTTCTAAGGGACAGCTTCAAGAGACCCAGTACTTC. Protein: CSTPSKGQLQETQYF.

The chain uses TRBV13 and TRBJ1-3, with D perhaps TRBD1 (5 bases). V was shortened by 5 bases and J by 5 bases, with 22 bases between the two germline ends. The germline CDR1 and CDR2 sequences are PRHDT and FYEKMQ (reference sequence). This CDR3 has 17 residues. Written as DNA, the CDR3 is TGTGCCAGCAGCCCTGGACTCCTGGGAGGGGCTAGAAACACCATATATTTT. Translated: CASSPGLLGGARNTIYF. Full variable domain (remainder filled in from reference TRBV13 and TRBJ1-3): AAGVIQSPRHLIKEKRETATLKCYPIPRHDTVYWYQQGPGQDPQFLISFYEKMQSDKGSIPDRFSAQQFSDYHSELNMSSLELGDSALYFCASSPGLLGGARNTIYFGEGSWLTVV.

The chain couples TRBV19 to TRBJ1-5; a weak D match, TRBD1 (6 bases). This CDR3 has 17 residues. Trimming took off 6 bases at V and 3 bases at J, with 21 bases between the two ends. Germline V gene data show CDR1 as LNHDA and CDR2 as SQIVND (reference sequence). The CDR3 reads CASSPGQLVKLNQPQHF. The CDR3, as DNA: TGTGCCAGTAGCCCAGGACAGCTCGTGAAACTCAATCAGCCCCAGCATTTT.

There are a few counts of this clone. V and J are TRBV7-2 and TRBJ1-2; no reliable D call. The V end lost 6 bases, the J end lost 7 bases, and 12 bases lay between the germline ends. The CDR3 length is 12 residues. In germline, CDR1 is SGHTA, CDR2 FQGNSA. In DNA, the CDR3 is TGTGCCAGCAGGCAGGCGTTGGGTGGCTACACCTTC. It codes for CASRQALGGYTF.

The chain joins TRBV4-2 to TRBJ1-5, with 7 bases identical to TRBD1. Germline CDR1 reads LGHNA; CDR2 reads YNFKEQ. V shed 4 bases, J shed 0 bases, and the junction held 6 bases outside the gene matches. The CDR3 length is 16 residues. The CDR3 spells CASSPSGGSSNQPQHF. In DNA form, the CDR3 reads TGTGCCAGCAGCCCTTCAGGGGGGAGTAGCAATCAGCCCCAGCATTTT.

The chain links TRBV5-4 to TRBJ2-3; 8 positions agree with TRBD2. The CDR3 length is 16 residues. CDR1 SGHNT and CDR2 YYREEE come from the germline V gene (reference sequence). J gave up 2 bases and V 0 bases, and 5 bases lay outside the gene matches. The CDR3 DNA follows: TGTGCCAGCAGCTTGGAGGGCGGGGGGATCACAGATACGCAGTATTTT. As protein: CASSLEGGGITDTQYF.

DNA for the CDR3: TGCGCCAGCAGCCCCTTCGGGACAGCGAACACCGGGGAGCTGTTTTTT. Translating it yields CASSPFGTANTGELFF. The V call is TRBV5-1, the J call TRBJ2-2; the match to TRBD1 covers 7 bases. J lost 0 bases, V lost 4 bases, and 6 bases had no gene match. The CDR3 runs 16 residues. CDR1 SGHRS and CDR2 YFSETQ come from the germline V gene.